The 22 T cell receptor beta chains reported below all come from one sample, sequenced in a study of cytomegalovirus exposure and HLA in healthy donors. PCR was performed using 60 Vbeta and 13 Jbeta primers. Produced via immunoSEQ multiplex PCR; TCRdb's table is partial and in-frame only. This table holds 120,000 or so clones, approximately 71% found once. The sequenced sample consisted of PBMCs. These receptors came from a woman aged 45 to 65 in good health and CMV-seronegative.

The rearrangement links TRBV7-9 to TRBJ2-7; D is unclear. CDR1 and CDR2 from the germline V gene are SEHNR and FQNEAQ (reference sequence). This CDR3 has 15 amino acids. Trimming removed 5 bases at V and 0 bases at J, with 14 bases between. CDR3 bases: TGTGCCAGCAGCCCGAGAGGAATTAGCTCCTACGAGCAGTACTTC. Its protein product is CASSPRGISSYEQYF.

V usage is TRBV4-3 and J usage is TRBJ2-7, with 8 bases that match TRBD2. J was trimmed by 5 bases and V by 2 bases; bases with no gene match: 8. CDR3 length: 15 amino acids. Germline lookup yields CDR1 LGHNA and CDR2 YSLEER. The CDR3 DNA reads TGCGCCAGCAGCCAAATTACTAGCGGCAAAGACGAGCAGTACTTC. Residues: CASSQITSGKDEQYF.

As concerns this clone: At one boundary the junction diverges from the germline segment, which might be a read error. V and J are TRBV7-9 and TRBJ2-5; 10 bases are a match to TRBD2. Germline V gene sequence: CDR1 SEHNR, CDR2 FQNEAQ (reference sequence). The CDR3 sequence is 12 residues long. The CDR3 DNA reads TGTTCCAGCGGGGGGGCCCGGGAGACCCAGTACTTC. Amino acids: CSSGGARETQYF.

The chain uses TRBV5-1 and TRBJ2-7, with 11 bases fitting TRBD2. This CDR3 comprises 15 residues. After removal of 2 bases from V and 0 bases from J, the junction contained 1 base not matched to a gene. Germline V gene lookup returns CDR1 SGHRS and CDR2 YFSETQ. The CDR3 reads CASSLGLAGSYEQYF. The DNA for the CDR3 is TGCGCCAGCAGCTTAGGACTAGCGGGCTCCTACGAGCAGTACTTC.

The rearrangement joins TRBV5-4 to TRBJ1-1; 7 bases agree with TRBD1. The junction had 3 bases not matched to a gene; V was cut back by 6 bases and J by 1 base. Germline CDR1 and CDR2: SGHNT and YYREEE (reference sequence). This CDR3 comprises 13 residues. In DNA, the CDR3 is TGTGCCAGCAAGGGACAGCCGAACACTGAAGCTTTCTTT. As protein: CASKGQPNTEAFF.

Remarks on this clone: Its ends do not fully match the called genes, so a read error is possible. The chain uses TRBV7-9 and TRBJ1-1; D is unclear. Germline CDR1 and CDR2: SEHNR and FQNEAQ (reference sequence). CDR3 length equals 14 residues. CDR3 amino acids: CSSSSPRVPTEAFF. In DNA form, the CDR3 reads TGTTCCAGCAGCTCGCCTCGGGTCCCCACTGAAGCTTTCTTT.

This chain joins TRBV9 and TRBJ1-4, with 8 bases fitting TRBD1. The length of the CDR3 is 13 residues. CDR1 SGDLS and CDR2 YYNGEE come from the germline V gene. V shed 8 bases and J 6 bases; nucleotides not matched to a gene: 6. This CDR3 is CASPGTGHEKLFF. For the CDR3, the DNA is TGTGCCAGTCCTGGGACAGGTCATGAAAAACTGTTTTTT.

This clone was recorded only once. The rearrangement links TRBV2 to TRBJ1-5; D might be TRBD1 (6 bases). The CDR3 has 13 residues. Trimming removed 4 bases at V and 5 bases at J, with 9 bases between. Germline CDR1 reads SNHLY; CDR2 reads FYNNEI. CDR3 region: CASSVKGDQPQHF. CDR3 in DNA: TGTGCCAGCAGTGTCAAGGGGGATCAGCCCCAGCATTTT.

The V call is TRBV5-4, the J call TRBJ2-3; TRBD1 matches 9 bases. Germline CDR1 SGHNT, CDR2 YYREEE (reference sequence). The CDR3 is 15 amino acids. V gave up 7 bases and J gave up 3 bases; unmatched junction bases: 9. DNA for the CDR3: TGTGCCAGCCCCCCGTTGGGACAGGGAACAGATACGCAGTATTTT. Translation: CASPPLGQGTDTQYF. Full variable domain (outside the CDR3, taken from reference TRBV5-4 and TRBJ2-3): ETGVTQSPTHLIKTRGQQVTLRCSSQSGHNTVSWYQQALGQGPQFIFQYYREEENGRGNFPPRFSGLQFPNYSSELNVNALELDDSALYLCASPPLGQGTDTQYFGPGTRLTVL.

This clone showed up just once. The rearrangement uses TRBV28 and TRBJ2-1; 11 nucleotides line up with TRBD2. The V gene end was trimmed by 10 bases and the J gene end by 5 bases; junction bases not matched to a gene: 7. The CDR3 has 14 amino acids. CDR1 MDHEN and CDR2 SYDVKM come from the germline V gene. The CDR3 spells CATLTSGANNEQFF. In DNA, the CDR3 is TGTGCCACACTGACTAGCGGGGCCAACAATGAGCAGTTCTTC.

Only a few counts were recorded for this clone. The rearrangement uses TRBV27 and TRBJ2-2; the match to TRBD2 covers 9 bases. The ends lost 6 bases at V and 6 bases at J; junction bases unmatched: 5. Germline V lookup: CDR1 MNHEY, CDR2 SMNVEV (reference sequence). The CDR3 length is 14 residues. CDR3 nucleotide sequence: TGTGCCAGCAGGGAGCGGGAGGATGCCGGGGAGCTGTTTTTT. As protein: CASREREDAGELFF.

The chain joins TRBV28 to TRBJ1-3; D is undetermined. This CDR3 spans 16 amino acids. Germline CDR1 MDHEN, CDR2 SYDVKM. V was trimmed by 4 bases and J by 1 base, leaving 14 bases between them. The DNA of the CDR3 is TGTGCCAGCAGTTCAACCAGGCTGATGTCTGGAAACACCATATATTTT. This gives the protein CASSSTRLMSGNTIYF.

This clone was picked up a small number of times. This chain links TRBV7-3 with TRBJ1-5; the match to TRBD1 covers 9 bases. Per the germline V gene, CDR1 is SGHTA and CDR2 is FQGTGA. CDR3 size: 14 residues. After removal of 8 bases from V and 2 bases from J, the junction contained 4 bases not matched to a gene. The CDR3 here is CASGTGTGNQPQHF. The CDR3 DNA reads as TGTGCCAGCGGGACAGGGACGGGCAATCAGCCCCAGCATTTT.

The genes are TRBV13 and TRBJ2-1; TRBD2 matches 10 bases. The CDR3 consists of 15 residues. Germline values: CDR1 PRHDT, CDR2 FYEKMQ (reference sequence). Unmatched junction bases numbered 7, after V lost 4 bases and J lost 7 bases. The CDR3 DNA is TGTGCCAGCAGCTCATCACTAGCGGGACTGAATGAGCAGTTCTTC. Its protein product is CASSSSLAGLNEQFF.

The J gene is TRBJ2-3, the V gene TRBV9; D remains ambiguous. The length of the CDR3 is 16 residues. The germline CDR1 and CDR2 sequences are SGDLS and YYNGEE. With 0 bases removed from V and 0 bases from J, the gap between germline ends came to 11 bases. The CDR3 sequence: CASSVGGLPSTDTQYF. As DNA, the CDR3 is TGTGCCAGCAGCGTAGGAGGCTTACCGAGCACAGATACGCAGTATTTT.

For this clone: One end of the junction does not line up with germline, which may come from a read error. The V gene is TRBV27, the J gene TRBJ1-1, with D tentatively TRBD1 (6 bases). This CDR3 is built from 13 residues. Germline CDR1 reads MNHEY; CDR2 reads SMNVEV (reference sequence). CDR3: CASGLVGGTEAFF. Here the CDR3 DNA reads TGTGCCAGCGGTTTGGTAGGGGGCACTGAAGCTTTCTTT.

The chain recombines TRBV11-2 with TRBJ2-7; TRBD1 might be the D (6 bases). This CDR3 is 15 amino acids long. Between the trimmed V and J ends, which lost 5 bases and 2 bases, there was a span of 16 bases. Germline CDR1 and CDR2: SGHAT and FQNNGV. CDR3 sequence (DNA): TGTGCCAGCAGCGTGAGAGGGGGACCCACCTACGAGCAGTACTTC. Protein sequence: CASSVRGGPTYEQYF.

The rearrangement joins TRBV7-3 to TRBJ1-1; TRBD1 matches 9 bases. The germline V gene has CDR1 SGHTA and CDR2 FQGTGA. The V gene end was trimmed by 5 bases and the J gene end by 2 bases; junction bases not matched to a gene: 12. The CDR3 is made up of 17 amino acids. CDR3 nucleotides: TGTGCCAGCAGCCCCCCGGACGCGGGACAGGGAAACACTGAAGCTTTCTTT. Amino acid sequence: CASSPPDAGQGNTEAFF.

The chain employs TRBV6-4 and TRBJ2-3; TRBD1 agrees at 9 bases. V was pared by 5 bases and J by 4 bases, with 7 bases of the junction left unmatched. The CDR3 is 15 residues long. The germline V gene has CDR1 MRHNA and CDR2 SNTAGT. The CDR3 DNA is TGTGCCAGCAGTCCCGGGACAGGGTATTCAGATACGCAGTATTTT. Translating gives CASSPGTGYSDTQYF.

The gene calls are TRBV2 and TRBJ1-6, with TRBD1 matching over 8 bases. Germline CDR1 is SNHLY and CDR2 is FYNNEI. V lost 2 bases to trimming and J lost 6 bases; unmatched junction nucleotides: 3. This CDR3 has 15 residues. CDR3 amino acids: CASSEQGAGNSPLHF. CDR3 nucleotides: TGTGCCAGCAGTGAACAGGGGGCGGGTAATTCACCCCTCCACTTT.

The chain joins TRBV28 to TRBJ2-7, with TRBD1 identical over 7 bases. CDR3 length: 14 residues. Trimming removed 2 bases from V and 4 bases from J; junction bases left unmatched: 5. The V gene's germline CDR1 is MDHEN and CDR2 SYDVKM. The CDR3 loop is CASSLRFRGYEQYF. Here the CDR3 DNA reads TGTGCCAGCAGTTTACGGTTCAGGGGGTACGAGCAGTACTTC. Based on the CDR3 plus reference TRBV28 and TRBJ2-7, the full variable domain is DVKVTQSSRYLVKRTGEKVFLECVQDMDHENMFWYRQDPGLGLRLIYFSYDVKMKEKGDIPEGYSVSREKKERFSLILESASTNQTSMYLCASSLRFRGYEQYFGPGTRLTVT.

This chain connects TRBV6-1 to TRBJ2-5; TRBD1 agrees at 9 bases. The CDR3 is 16 amino acids. Germline CDR1 and CDR2: MNHNS and SASEGT. With 5 bases clipped from V and 5 bases from J, the junction kept 12 bases outside the gene matches. In nucleotides, the CDR3 is TGTGCCAGCAGTAAAGGGGGACAGGGAGTTAGGGAGACCCAGTACTTC. Its translation: CASSKGGQGVRETQYF.